Listed here are 14 T cell receptor beta chains from one sample, sequenced in a study of blood T cell repertoires in COVID-19. The method was immunoSEQ multiplex PCR; TCRdb's version includes in-frame clones alone and lacks a portion of them. The table has around 190,000 clones, roughly 80% seen once. Sequenced sample: peripheral blood. The source is a human donor in a cohort sampled during active COVID-19.

This clone was observed a handful of times. The V call is TRBV12-3 or TRBV12-4, the J call TRBJ1-1; D is uncertain. V lost 2 bases to trimming and J lost 10 bases, with 11 bases between them. The CDR3 is 12 residues long. CDR3 loop: CASSLTGSLAFF. As DNA, the CDR3 is TGTGCCAGCAGTTTAACCGGTTCTCTAGCTTTCTTT.

The V call is TRBV10-3, the J call TRBJ1-2, with TRBD1 matching over 9 bases. This CDR3 has 15 amino acids. The germline V gene has CDR1 ENHRY and CDR2 SYGVKD. The ends lost 10 bases at V and 4 bases at J; junction bases unmatched: 13. The CDR3 reads CANSPTGGAGYGYTF. The CDR3 DNA sequence: TGTGCCAACAGCCCCACAGGGGGCGCAGGCTATGGCTACACCTTC.

The rearrangement joins TRBV7-2 to TRBJ2-1; possible D gene TRBD1, 6 bases. Germline-derived CDR1 and CDR2 are SGHTA and FQGNSA. The CDR3 spans 17 residues. Trimming cost V 5 bases and J 0 bases, with 17 bases left between them. The CDR3 region is CASSIQQGISSYNEQFF. In nucleotides, the CDR3 is TGTGCCAGCAGCATACAACAGGGTATCAGCTCCTACAATGAGCAGTTCTTC.

V usage is TRBV4-1 and J usage is TRBJ1-2; TRBD1 aligns across 8 bases. CDR1 and CDR2 (germline): MGHRA, YSYEKL. The V and J ends lost 0 bases and 7 bases, in that order; junction bases with no gene match: 4. The CDR3 length is 14 residues. The CDR3 sequence is CASSQDRTGSGYTF. CDR3 coding DNA: TGCGCCAGCAGCCAAGATCGGACAGGGAGTGGCTACACCTTC.

This chain joins TRBV18 and TRBJ2-7; possibly TRBD2 for D (6 bases). Germline assignment: CDR1 KGHSH and CDR2 LQKENI. V was shortened by 3 bases and J by 2 bases, with 17 bases between the two germline ends. This CDR3 comprises 16 residues. CDR3 protein: CASSPSGTEGPYEQYF. The CDR3 coding sequence is TGTGCCAGCTCACCTTCCGGGACGGAGGGACCCTACGAGCAGTACTTC.

J is TRBJ1-1 and V is TRBV15; TRBD1 might be the D (6 bases). Trimming removed 5 bases from V and 4 bases from J, with 11 bases in between. There are 13 residues in the CDR3. Germline values: CDR1 LNHNV, CDR2 YYDKDF (reference sequence). For the CDR3, the DNA is TGTGCCACCAGCGGAACAGGGTCCACTGAAGCTTTCTTT. As protein: CATSGTGSTEAFF.

The V call is TRBV6-4, the J call TRBJ1-1; 7 bases agree with TRBD1. V was pared by 0 bases and J by 4 bases, with 5 bases of the junction left unmatched. Germline assignment: CDR1 MRHNA and CDR2 SNTAGT. This CDR3 spans 15 amino acids. This CDR3 is CASSDSVTGATEAFF. The CDR3 DNA follows: TGTGCCAGCAGTGACTCCGTAACAGGGGCCACTGAAGCTTTCTTT.

J is TRBJ1-3 and V is TRBV5-1; D perhaps matches TRBD1 (5 bases). The germline CDR1 and CDR2 sequences are SGHRS and YFSETQ. The CDR3 spans 13 residues. Deletions cut 0 bases from V and 9 bases from J, with 10 bases between. CDR3 sequence reads: CASSLGSTATIYF. The CDR3 DNA sequence: TGCGCCAGCAGCTTGGGGTCGACAGCCACCATATATTTT. The whole variable domain, remainder taken from reference TRBV5-1 and TRBJ1-3, is KAGVTQTPRYLIKTRGQQVTLSCSPISGHRSVSWYQQTPGQGLQFLFEYFSETQRNKGNFPGRFSGRQFSNSRSEMNVSTLELGDSALYLCASSLGSTATIYFGEGSWLTVV.

The genes are TRBV5-1 and TRBJ2-7, with a possible D match to TRBD2 (5 bases). V shed 1 base and J shed 3 bases, with 20 bases lying between them. Germline assignment: CDR1 SGHRS and CDR2 YFSETQ. The CDR3 contains 17 residues. The CDR3 DNA sequence: TGCGCCAGCAGCTTGAAATTGGAGGACCCCACCGACTACGAGCAGTACTTC. This sequence encodes CASSLKLEDPTDYEQYF.

This rearrangement joins TRBV29-1 to TRBJ1-1, with TRBD1 matching 7 bases. The CDR3 extends over 12 amino acids. After removal of 6 bases from V and 10 bases from J, the junction contained 11 bases not matched to a gene. Germline CDR1 reads SQVTM; CDR2 reads ANQGSEA. The CDR3 DNA sequence: TGCAGCGTCTCGACGGTAAACAGGGGAGCTTTCTTT. Its translation: CSVSTVNRGAFF.

The chain links TRBV6-5 to TRBJ1-5, with D possibly matching TRBD1 (6 bases). V was pared by 5 bases and J by 2 bases, with 10 bases between. Germline CDR1 MNHEY, CDR2 SVGAGI. The CDR3 sequence is 14 residues long. CDR3 residues: CASSLRQGNQPQHF. CDR3 nucleotides: TGTGCCAGCAGTCTACGACAGGGCAATCAGCCCCAGCATTTT.

The chain is built from TRBV5-4 and TRBJ2-1; perhaps TRBD2 as D (7 bases). V was pared by 0 bases and J by 3 bases, with 10 bases between. The CDR3 loop spans 15 amino acids. Germline CDR1 SGHNT, CDR2 YYREEE (reference sequence). CDR3 sequence: CASSLGGGHYNEQFF. Here the CDR3 DNA reads TGTGCCAGCAGCTTGGGCGGGGGCCACTACAATGAGCAGTTCTTC.

The chain has TRBV2 and TRBJ2-3; 9 bases fit TRBD2. The J segment lost 4 bases and the V segment lost 6 bases, leaving 8 bases of the junction unmatched. The CDR3 consists of 15 residues. From germline, CDR1 is SNHLY and CDR2 FYNNEI. The CDR3: CASSRAGGPADTQYF. The CDR3 bases are TGTGCCAGCAGCCGCGCGGGGGGGCCCGCAGATACGCAGTATTTT.

This clone came up a few times. The chain recombines TRBV3-1 (or the pseudogene TRBV3-2) with TRBJ2-5, with D possibly being TRBD2 (5 bases). Germline values: CDR1 LGHDT, CDR2 YNNKEL (reference sequence). Trimming took off 1 base at V and 3 bases at J, with 12 bases between the two ends. The CDR3 runs to 15 residues. The CDR3 region is CASSQGLVEEETQYF. The CDR3 DNA is TGTGCCAGCAGCCAAGGGTTAGTGGAGGAAGAGACCCAGTACTTC.